This record covers a single TCR beta chain. Other nucleotide sequences from this sample produce the same CDR3. The sample belongs to a study of T cell changes during pregnancy in multiple sclerosis. Clones were sequenced by immunoSEQ multiplex PCR, and TCRdb holds only the in-frame ones, with some missing. Among approximately 85,000 clones, 91% were seen once, and the ten largest hold approximately 2.5%. Per the germline V gene, CDR1 is MNHNY and CDR2 is SVGAGI (reference sequence). The CDR3 is made up of 13 amino acids. The V end lost 4 bases, the J end lost 10 bases, and 17 bases lay between the germline ends.

Sequencing was performed on peripheral blood, taken in the first trimester of pregnancy. The chain links TRBV6-6 to TRBJ2-7, with unresolved D. The source of this sequence is a female donor with multiple sclerosis, enrolled in a pregnancy study. The CDR3 here is CASSSVAPAEQYF. CDR3 DNA: TGTGCCAGCAGTTCCGTGGCCCCTGCCGAACAGTACTTC.